A selection of T cell receptor beta chains follows, all from one sample in a study of cytotoxic CD8 clonotypes in ibrutinib-treated CLL. TCRdb's copy holds only in-frame clones and misses some; the assay was immunoSEQ multiplex PCR. The repertoire has about 160,000 clones, 84% of them found once; the top ten carry about 4.6%. Sequencing used PBMCs, obtained after 24 months of ibrutinib treatment. The receptors were gathered from a human donor with chronic lymphocytic leukemia. CDR3s include the opening cysteine and the closing phenylalanine or tryptophan. Fields, in order: CDR3 protein, CDR3 DNA, clone size, V gene, J gene, D gene. D genes are given only for firm matches. A clone size is listed for some rows: how often the clone was seen (once, few, many), or a class if it is expanded.

cdr3_aa: CASSSLAGGGNEQFF
cdr3_nt: TGTGCCAGCAGTTCACTAGCGGGAGGGGGGAATGAGCAGTTCTTC
clone_size: -
v_call: TRBV27
j_call: TRBJ2-1
d_call: TRBD2

cdr3_aa: CASSSGQGEQYF
cdr3_nt: TGTGCCAGCAGCTCAGGACAAGGCGAGCAGTACTTC
clone_size: -
v_call: TRBV7-2
j_call: TRBJ2-7
d_call: -

cdr3_aa: CASSPGVETGVFSGANVLTF
cdr3_nt: TGTGCCAGCAGCCCGGGAGTTGAGACAGGGGTCTTCTCTGGGGCCAACGTCCTGACTTTC
clone_size: -
v_call: TRBV7-8
j_call: TRBJ2-6
d_call: TRBD1

cdr3_aa: CASSGGVPRTDTQYF
cdr3_nt: TGCGCCAGCAGCGGAGGCGTCCCTCGAACAGATACGCAGTATTTT
clone_size: -
v_call: TRBV5-1
j_call: TRBJ2-3
d_call: -

cdr3_aa: CASSLRRDGSSGANVLTF
cdr3_nt: TGTGCCAGCAGCTTGAGGCGGGACGGCTCTTCAGGGGCCAACGTCCTGACTTTC
clone_size: -
v_call: TRBV5-5
j_call: TRBJ2-6
d_call: -

cdr3_aa: CAWSRGTGGTTNEKLFF
cdr3_nt: TGTGCCTGGAGCCGCGGGACAGGGGGCACTACTAATGAAAAACTGTTTTTT
clone_size: -
v_call: TRBV30
j_call: TRBJ1-4
d_call: TRBD1

cdr3_aa: CASSRKPGAEAFF
cdr3_nt: TGTGCCAGTAGTAGAAAACCGGGGGCGGAAGCTTTCTTT
clone_size: few
v_call: TRBV19
j_call: TRBJ1-1
d_call: -

cdr3_aa: CASRLGLAGGEEQFF
cdr3_nt: TGTGCCAGCAGACTAGGGCTAGCGGGAGGTGAGGAGCAGTTCTTC
clone_size: -
v_call: TRBV4-2
j_call: TRBJ2-1
d_call: TRBD2

cdr3_aa: CASSGGGQGGIMAEQYF
cdr3_nt: TGCGCCAGCAGCGGAGGCGGACAGGGGGGGATCATGGCCGAGCAGTACTTC
clone_size: few
v_call: TRBV5-1
j_call: TRBJ2-7
d_call: TRBD1

cdr3_aa: CASSPGVAGVSGANVLTF
cdr3_nt: TGTGCCAGCAGCCCCGGGGTAGCGGGGGTCTCTGGGGCCAACGTCCTGACTTTC
clone_size: -
v_call: TRBV27
j_call: TRBJ2-6
d_call: TRBD2

cdr3_aa: CASSAQNEQFF
cdr3_nt: TGTGCCAGCAGCGCCCAAAATGAGCAGTTCTTC
clone_size: -
v_call: TRBV9
j_call: TRBJ2-1
d_call: -

cdr3_aa: CASSEALSRVLYEQYF
cdr3_nt: TGTGCCAGCAGTGAAGCGCTTAGCAGAGTTCTTTACGAGCAGTACTTC
clone_size: -
v_call: TRBV6-1
j_call: TRBJ2-7
d_call: -

cdr3_aa: CASSAQGQGYEQYF
cdr3_nt: TGTGCCAGCAGCGCACAGGGACAGGGCTACGAGCAGTACTTC
clone_size: -
v_call: TRBV7-8
j_call: TRBJ2-7
d_call: TRBD1

cdr3_aa: CASSRRGGSNQPQHF
cdr3_nt: TGTGCCAGCAGCCGTCGGGGGGGAAGCAATCAGCCCCAGCATTTT
clone_size: -
v_call: TRBV7-2
j_call: TRBJ1-5
d_call: -

cdr3_aa: CASSTRPLYEQYF
cdr3_nt: TGTGCCAGCAGCACCCGGCCCCTATACGAGCAGTACTTC
clone_size: -
v_call: TRBV7-2
j_call: TRBJ2-7
d_call: -

cdr3_aa: CASSSTQSREQYF
cdr3_nt: TGTGCCAGCAGTTCTACCCAGAGCCGCGAGCAGTACTTC
clone_size: -
v_call: TRBV6-5
j_call: TRBJ2-7
d_call: -

cdr3_aa: CASSPGHNQPQHF
cdr3_nt: TGTGCCAGCTCACCCGGGCACAATCAGCCCCAGCATTTT
clone_size: few
v_call: TRBV18
j_call: TRBJ1-5
d_call: -